This T cell receptor beta chain was found in a study of tumor and adjacent non-tumor tissue in lung cancer. The study, taken as a whole, reports: Higher tumor TCR diversity was associated with shorter survival.

The template was RNA from unsorted bulk tissue. About this clonotype itself: What it recognizes is unknown. A much larger clone sits a single nucleotide away, making a read error possible.

Three rounds of nested PCR, following a modified ARM-PCR protocol, produced the TCRbeta library. One entry per CDR3 protein results from TCRdb running MiXCR on the multiplex PCR reads. Of over 110,000 distinct CDR3 sequences listed, roughly 66% are singletons. The clonotype originates from a man between 60 and 75 years old with small cell lung cancer. Sequencing was performed on lung tumor tissue.

DNA for the CDR3: TGTGCCAGCAGTTCCGGGGCAGGGGGACTCGAGCAGTACTTC. Its protein is CASSSGAGGLEQYF. The genes are TRBV11-1 and TRBJ2-7; a possible D gene is TRBD1 (7 bases). V gave up 6 bases and J gave up 6 bases, with 18 bases separating them. Germline V gene sequence: CDR1 SGHAT, CDR2 FQDESV (reference sequence). The CDR3 sequence is 14 residues long.